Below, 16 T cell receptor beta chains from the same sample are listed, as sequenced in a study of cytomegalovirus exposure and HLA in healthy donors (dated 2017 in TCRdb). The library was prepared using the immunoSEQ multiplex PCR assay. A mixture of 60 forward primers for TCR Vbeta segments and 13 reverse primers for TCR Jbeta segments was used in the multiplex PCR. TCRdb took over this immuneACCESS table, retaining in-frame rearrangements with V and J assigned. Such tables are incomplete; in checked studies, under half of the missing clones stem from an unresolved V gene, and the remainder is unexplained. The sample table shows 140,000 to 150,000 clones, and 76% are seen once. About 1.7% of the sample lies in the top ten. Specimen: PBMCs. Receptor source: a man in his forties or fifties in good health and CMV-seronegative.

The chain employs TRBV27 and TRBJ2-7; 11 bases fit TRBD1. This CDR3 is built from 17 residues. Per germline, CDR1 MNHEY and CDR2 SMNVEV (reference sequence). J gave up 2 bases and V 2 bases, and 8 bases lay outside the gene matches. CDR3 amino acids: CASSLLPGTGGAYEQYF. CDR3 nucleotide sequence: TGTGCCAGCAGTTTACTTCCGGGGACAGGGGGGGCCTACGAGCAGTACTTC.

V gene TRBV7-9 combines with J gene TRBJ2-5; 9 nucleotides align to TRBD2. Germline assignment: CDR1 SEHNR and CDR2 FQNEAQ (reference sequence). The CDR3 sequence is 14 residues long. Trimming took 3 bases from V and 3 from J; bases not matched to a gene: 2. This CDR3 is CASSFAGGKETQYF. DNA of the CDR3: TGTGCCAGCAGCTTCGCGGGGGGGAAAGAGACCCAGTACTTC.

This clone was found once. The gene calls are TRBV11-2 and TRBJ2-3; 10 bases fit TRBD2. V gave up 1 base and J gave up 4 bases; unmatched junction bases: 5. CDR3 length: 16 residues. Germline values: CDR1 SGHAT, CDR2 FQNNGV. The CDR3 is CASSLALAGSADTQYF. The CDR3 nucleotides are TGTGCCAGCAGCTTAGCACTAGCGGGAAGCGCAGATACGCAGTATTTT.

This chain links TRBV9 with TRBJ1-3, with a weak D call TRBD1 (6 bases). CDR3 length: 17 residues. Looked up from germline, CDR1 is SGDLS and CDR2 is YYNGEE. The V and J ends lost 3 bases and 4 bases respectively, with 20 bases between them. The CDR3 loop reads CASSAEGHRDSGNTIYF. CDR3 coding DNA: TGTGCCAGCAGCGCCGAGGGGCACAGGGATTCCGGAAACACCATATATTTT.

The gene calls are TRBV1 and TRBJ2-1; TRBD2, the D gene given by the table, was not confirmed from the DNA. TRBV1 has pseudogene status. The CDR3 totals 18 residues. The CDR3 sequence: CTSSQDCGRALLVHEQLF. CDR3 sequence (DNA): TGCACCAGCAGCCAAGATTGCGGGAGGGCCCTGTTAGTCCATGAGCAGCTCTTC.

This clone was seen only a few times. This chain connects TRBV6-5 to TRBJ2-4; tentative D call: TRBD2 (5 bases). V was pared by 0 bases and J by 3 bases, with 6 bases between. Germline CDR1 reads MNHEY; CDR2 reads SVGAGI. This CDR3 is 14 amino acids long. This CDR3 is CASSYSADKNIQYF. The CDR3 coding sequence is TGTGCCAGCAGTTACTCAGCGGACAAAAACATTCAGTACTTC.

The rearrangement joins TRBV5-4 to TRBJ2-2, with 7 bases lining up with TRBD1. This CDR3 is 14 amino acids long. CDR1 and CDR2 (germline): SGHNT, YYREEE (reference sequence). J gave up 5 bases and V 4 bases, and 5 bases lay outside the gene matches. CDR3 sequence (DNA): TGTGCCAGCAGCCCCGGGACAGTAACCGGGGAGCTGTTTTTT. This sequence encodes CASSPGTVTGELFF.

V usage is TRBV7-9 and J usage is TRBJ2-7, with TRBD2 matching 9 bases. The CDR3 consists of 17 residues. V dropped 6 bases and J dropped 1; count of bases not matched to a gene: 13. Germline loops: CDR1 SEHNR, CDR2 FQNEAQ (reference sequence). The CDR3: CASSLGREGRLSYEQYF. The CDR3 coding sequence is TGTGCCAGCAGTTTGGGGCGGGAGGGCCGTCTATCCTACGAGCAGTACTTC. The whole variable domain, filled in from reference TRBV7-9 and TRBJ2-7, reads DTGVSQNPRHKITKRGQNVTFRCDPISEHNRLYWYRQTLGQGPEFLTYFQNEAQLEKSRLLSDRFSAERPKGSFSTLEIQRTEQGDSAMYLCASSLGREGRLSYEQYFGPGTRLTVT.

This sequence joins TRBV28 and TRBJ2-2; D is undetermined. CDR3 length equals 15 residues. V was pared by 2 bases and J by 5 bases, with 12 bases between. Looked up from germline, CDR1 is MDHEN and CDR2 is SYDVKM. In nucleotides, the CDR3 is TGTGCCAGCAGTTTAGTTGCGGCTCAAACCGGGGAGCTGTTTTTT. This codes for CASSLVAAQTGELFF. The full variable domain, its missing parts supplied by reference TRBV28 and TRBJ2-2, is DVKVTQSSRYLVKRTGEKVFLECVQDMDHENMFWYRQDPGLGLRLIYFSYDVKMKEKGDIPEGYSVSREKKERFSLILESASTNQTSMYLCASSLVAAQTGELFFGEGSRLTVL.

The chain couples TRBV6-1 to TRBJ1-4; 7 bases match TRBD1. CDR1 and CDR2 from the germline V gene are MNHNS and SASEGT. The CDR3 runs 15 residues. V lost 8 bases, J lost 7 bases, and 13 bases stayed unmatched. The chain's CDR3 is CASGREGGGIEKLFF. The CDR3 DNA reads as TGTGCCAGCGGAAGAGAAGGGGGCGGAATTGAAAAACTGTTTTTT.

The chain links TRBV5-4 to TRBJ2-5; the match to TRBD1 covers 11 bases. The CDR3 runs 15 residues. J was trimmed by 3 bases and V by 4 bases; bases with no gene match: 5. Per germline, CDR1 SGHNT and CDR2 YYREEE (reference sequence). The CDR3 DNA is TGTGCCAGCAGCCAGGGACAGGGGGAAAAAGAGACCCAGTACTTC. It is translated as CASSQGQGEKETQYF.

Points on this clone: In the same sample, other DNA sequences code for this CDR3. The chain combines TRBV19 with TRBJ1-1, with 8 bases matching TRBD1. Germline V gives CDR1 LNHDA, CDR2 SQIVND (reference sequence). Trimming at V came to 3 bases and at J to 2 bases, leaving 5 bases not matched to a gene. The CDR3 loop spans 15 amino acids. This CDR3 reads CASSIPGQGNTEAFF. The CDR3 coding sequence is TGTGCCAGTAGTATTCCCGGACAGGGTAACACTGAAGCTTTCTTT.

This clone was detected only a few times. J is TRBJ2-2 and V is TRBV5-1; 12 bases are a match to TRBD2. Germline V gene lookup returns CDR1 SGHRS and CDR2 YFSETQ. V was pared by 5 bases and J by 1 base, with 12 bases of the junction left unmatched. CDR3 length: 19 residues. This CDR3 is CASREGLAGSRQNTGELFF. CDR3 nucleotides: TGCGCCAGCAGAGAGGGACTAGCGGGCTCCCGCCAGAACACCGGGGAGCTGTTTTTT.

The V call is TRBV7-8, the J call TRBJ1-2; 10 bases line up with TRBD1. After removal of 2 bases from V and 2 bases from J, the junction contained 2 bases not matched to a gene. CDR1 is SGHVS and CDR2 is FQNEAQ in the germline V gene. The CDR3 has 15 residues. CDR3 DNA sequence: TGTGCCAGCAGCTTATGGGGACAGGGGAACTATGGCTACACCTTC. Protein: CASSLWGQGNYGYTF.

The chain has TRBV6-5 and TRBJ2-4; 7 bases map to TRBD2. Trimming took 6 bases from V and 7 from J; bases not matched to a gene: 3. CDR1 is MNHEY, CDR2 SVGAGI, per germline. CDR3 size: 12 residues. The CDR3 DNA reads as TGTGCCAGCAGGGCGACTAGCAACATTCAGTACTTC. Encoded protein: CASRATSNIQYF.

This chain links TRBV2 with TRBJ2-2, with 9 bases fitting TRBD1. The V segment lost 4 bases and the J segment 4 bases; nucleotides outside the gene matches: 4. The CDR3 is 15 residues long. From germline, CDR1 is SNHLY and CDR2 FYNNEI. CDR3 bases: TGTGCCAGCAGTGCCGGGACAGGGCTCACCGGGGAGCTGTTTTTT. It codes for CASSAGTGLTGELFF.